The present entry profiles one T cell receptor (beta chain) with its context. Its specificity is not known. This specimen belongs to a study of PD-1 blockade in classical Hodgkin lymphoma. For the study at large: Every 2 weeks, patients got 3 mg/kg intravenous nivolumab.

Each and every patient relapsed after autologous stem cell transplantation, and patients got differing brentuximab vedotin exposure. Magnetic negative selection was used to purify CD4+ T cells from thawed PBMCs. The CDR3 length is 16 residues. CDR1 and CDR2 (germline): LGHNA, YSLEER. V was clipped by 0 bases and J by 1 base; unmatched bases: 2. Repertoires were generated with immunoSEQ multiplex PCR, while TCRdb's copy carries only in-frame clones and drops some. The table records approximately 25,000 clones, around 83% of them present only once. General study points: Complete responders entered with baseline diversity on par with newly diagnosed patients, the results showed.

The chain is built from TRBV4-3 and TRBJ2-1; 8 nucleotides line up with TRBD2. Specimen: CD4+ T cells from blood, collected at baseline. The receptor's source is a human donor with classical Hodgkin lymphoma. The CDR3 DNA reads TGCGCCAGCAGCCAAGAAAGACTAGCGTCCTACAATGAGCAGTTCTTC. It encodes CASSQERLASYNEQFF.